The rows below give T cell receptor beta chains drawn from one sample of a study of T cells in localized non-small cell lung cancer. The protocol was immunoSEQ multiplex PCR, while the TCRdb copy is restricted to in-frame clones and leaves out a portion. The table lists almost 40,000 clones, more than 75% of them singletons. The material sequenced was PBMCs, taken before any cancer treatment. These receptors were collected from a woman aged 35 to 69 with stage II squamous cell lung carcinoma. The CDR3 runs from the conserved cysteine through the conserved F or W. Fields, in order: V gene, J gene, clone size, CDR3 length, CDR3 protein. Clone size appears in some rows only: once, few, many, or a class for an expanded clone.

>TRBV7-2|TRBJ2-2|NA|14
CASSFRDPARELFF
>TRBV18|TRBJ1-2|NA|14
CASSPPALSRGYTF
>TRBV9|TRBJ1-6|once|18
CASSADSLRLGISSPLHF
>TRBV18|TRBJ2-1|NA|15
CASSPGISDGNEQFF
>TRBV4-3|TRBJ2-1|NA|16
CASSQGGSTTFDEQFF
>TRBV10-1|TRBJ2-5|NA|13
CASSEGLLETQYF
>TRBV18|TRBJ1-1|once|15
CASSPELTGNTEAFF
>TRBV7-8|TRBJ1-5|NA|13
CASSFVSNQPQHF
>TRBV10-3|TRBJ1-5|NA|17
CATLPGTGGNSNQPQHF
>TRBV5-1|TRBJ2-1|NA|13
CASSLASYNEQFF
>TRBV5-6|TRBJ2-7|NA|15
CASSLRQDLTYEQYF
>TRBV6-5|TRBJ2-7|NA|15
CASSLYPGDPYEQYF
>TRBV11-3|TRBJ2-1|NA|15
CASSRAGNTYNEQFF
>TRBV10-3|TRBJ2-7|few|15
CAISASGTGTYEQYF
>TRBV27|TRBJ2-1|NA|13
CASSPMWDREQFF
>TRBV28|TRBJ2-7|NA|15
CASSTRGVTSYEQYF
>TRBV5-5|TRBJ2-3|NA|14
CASRGRLSTDTQYF
>TRBV15|TRBJ1-2|NA|13
CATQQGETYGYTF
>TRBV28|TRBJ2-6|NA|16
CASRPAGAAGANVLTF
>TRBV5-1|TRBJ1-1|NA|14
CASSLERVGAEAFF
>TRBV6-5|TRBJ2-2|few|16
CASSSQGYGGVGELFF
>TRBV7-9|TRBJ2-3|NA|15
CASSLARPPTDTQYF
>TRBV6-6|TRBJ1-1|NA|14
CASSYSREGTEAFF
>TRBV28|TRBJ2-7|NA|15
CASSSGTSVNYEQYF
>TRBV2|TRBJ2-7|NA|11
CASSDPYEQYF
>TRBV5-6|TRBJ2-5|NA|17
CASSLYGGSGRAETQYF
>TRBV6-5|TRBJ1-5|NA|14
CASSYTRGRQPQHF
>TRBV19|TRBJ2-6|NA|15
CASSPTPSGANVLTF
>TRBV6-1|TRBJ2-3|NA|15
CASSEPAGLTDTQYF
>TRBV27|TRBJ1-2|NA|13
CASSRTGLYGYTF
>TRBV7-9|TRBJ2-3|NA|17
CASTSAPGTGETDTQYF
>TRBV5-1|TRBJ1-4|NA|17
CASSLPFDEATNEKLFF
>TRBV14|TRBJ2-2|NA|17
CASSPRLADPVAGELFF
>TRBV7-8|TRBJ2-7|NA|14
CASLSTTGSYEQYF
>TRBV19|TRBJ2-3|NA|11
CASEREDTQYF
>TRBV28|TRBJ1-1|NA|14
CASTTDLMNTEAFF
>TRBV19|NA|NA|14
CASSLIGQGSEQYF
>TRBV19|TRBJ1-1|NA|15
CASSIGPTVRTEAFF
>TRBV6-5|TRBJ2-1|NA|14
CASSYSGQLDEQFF
>TRBV7-9|TRBJ1-5|NA|16
CASSLGAGYSNQPQHF
>TRBV5-6|TRBJ2-2|NA|14
CASSFLGSTGELFF
>TRBV7-6|TRBJ1-2|NA|12
CASSLGGYGYTF
>TRBV6-5|TRBJ1-6|NA|16
CASSYSGGSYNSPLHF
>TRBV6-1|TRBJ1-1|once|13
CASSERDRVLAFF
>TRBV10-1|TRBJ1-4|NA|13
CASSEGPEEKLFF
>TRBV28|TRBJ2-1|NA|15
CASTGGDTPYNEQFF
>TRBV7-6|TRBJ2-3|NA|17
CASSLGSVVGGPDTQYF
>TRBV5-1|TRBJ2-5|NA|17
CASSLGEASGGQETQYF
>TRBV28|TRBJ1-1|NA|15
CASSRQGSGNTEAFF
>TRBV9|TRBJ1-3|once|16
CASSVGTGNSGNTIYF
>TRBV5-4|TRBJ2-3|many|17
CASSIRLAGGPTDTQYF
>TRBV5-4|TRBJ2-3|NA|16
CASSFRASGSTDTQYF
>TRBV5-4|TRBJ2-5|NA|13
CASSFGVQETQYF
>TRBV28|TRBJ1-3|NA|16
CASSLMRGAEGNTIYF
>TRBV7-2|TRBJ2-6|NA|14
CASSSPGGANVLTF
>TRBV7-2|TRBJ1-1|NA|15
CASSPFEGFDPEAFF
>TRBV5-6|TRBJ1-2|NA|14
CASSLSGVPYGYTF
>TRBV5-1|TRBJ2-1|NA|13
CASSLDRDNEQFF
>TRBV6-5|TRBJ1-3|NA|11
CASSYSGQPYF